This T cell receptor (beta chain) was captured by sequencing in a study of regulatory T cells in long-lasting Graves disease. Findings of the study overall: Persistent disease exhibited a predilection for TRBV28, TRBJ1-2 and TRBJ2-5.

Trimming took 5 bases from V and 1 from J, leaving 18 bases between them. Germline CDR1 and CDR2: MDHEN and SYDVKM. The CDR3 runs to 17 residues. Regarding time point: newly diagnosed GD, antithyroid drugs for less than 3 months. The TCR library was made from RNA extracted from PBMCs. In building TCR beta libraries, iRepertoire HTBI primers were used together with Arm-PCR of CDR3 regions. In the original workflow: Sample data revealed roughly 62 TRBV and some 14 TRBJ segments. One entry per CDR3 protein, called by TCRdb with MiXCR from the multiplex PCR reads. None of the V and J calls come from the authors' own analysis; TCRdb made them. The sample has fewer than 650,000 distinct CDR3 sequences; about 15% are singletons. This clonotype was detected many times. Its target is unknown. The sample was also linked to a second study, of T cells in Graves' hyperthyroidism and ophthalmopathy. That paper notes: Each patient was aged 18 to 65 and had newly diagnosed hyperthyroidism of under 2 months' duration. The HTBI primer set served for first-round RT-PCR of the TCR CDR3.

The chain combines TRBV28 with TRBJ2-1; TRBD2 is a possible D gene (5 bases). The material was peripheral blood mononuclear cells (PBMCs), obtained at new diagnosis, from a patient treated with antithyroid drugs. This receptor was identified in a woman in her 30s with Graves disease. The chain's CDR3 is CASSPTLDWASYNEQFF. The CDR3 DNA follows: TGTGCCAGCAGTCCCACCCTGGACTGGGCGTCCTACAATGAGCAGTTCTTC.